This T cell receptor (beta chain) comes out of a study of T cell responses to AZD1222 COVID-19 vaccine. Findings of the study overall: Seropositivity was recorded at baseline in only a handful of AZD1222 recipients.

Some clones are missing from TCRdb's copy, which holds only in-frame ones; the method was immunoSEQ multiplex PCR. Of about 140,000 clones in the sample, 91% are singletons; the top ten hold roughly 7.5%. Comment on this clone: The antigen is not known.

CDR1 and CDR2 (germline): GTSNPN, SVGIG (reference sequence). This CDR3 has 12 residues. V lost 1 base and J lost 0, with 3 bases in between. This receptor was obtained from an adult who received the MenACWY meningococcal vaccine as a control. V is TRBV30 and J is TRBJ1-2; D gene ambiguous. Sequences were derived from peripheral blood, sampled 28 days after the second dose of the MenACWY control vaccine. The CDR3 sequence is CAWSGSNYGYTF. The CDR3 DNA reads TGTGCCTGGAGTGGTTCTAACTATGGCTACACCTTC.